This T cell receptor (beta chain) was found in a study of identifying expanded T cells in peripheral blood. The CDR3 sequence is 14 residues long. Germline values: CDR1 SGHRS, CDR2 YFSETQ. The ends were cut back, 0 bases at V and 1 base at J, with 4 bases in the middle. Produced via immunoSEQ multiplex PCR; TCRdb's table is partial and in-frame only. The table has some 54,000 clones, approximately 82% seen once. This sequence joins TRBV5-1 and TRBJ1-4; D gene unclear. This clonotype was sampled from a person aged 18 to 75 in good health. The sequencing input was blood. This CDR3 is CASSLEQTNEKLFF. CDR3 in DNA: TGCGCCAGCAGCTTGGAACAAACTAATGAAAAACTGTTTTTT.